These T cell receptor beta chains were read from a single sample in a study of cytomegalovirus exposure and HLA in healthy donors. Sequenced by immunoSEQ multiplex PCR; TCRdb stores in-frame clones only, minus some. The sample lists roughly 92,000 clones; under 90% were seen once. Sequenced: PBMCs. The source is a woman in her 70s in good health and CMV-seropositive. The conserved cysteine and the conserved F or W are not part of the CDR3 here.

J gene: TRBJ1-5; V gene: TRBV28; CDR3 protein: ASRPGQGAWNQPQH
J gene: TRBJ1-4; V gene: TRBV2; CDR3 protein: ASSYRALNEKLF
J gene: TRBJ2-7; V gene: TRBV5-4; CDR3 protein: ASSSGQLYEQY
J gene: TRBJ2-7; V gene: TRBV28; CDR3 protein: ASSLFPTREQY
J gene: TRBJ2-1; V gene: TRBV7-2; CDR3 protein: ASSLVSGYNEQF
J gene: TRBJ1-2; V gene: TRBV30; CDR3 protein: AWSTGQGNGYT
J gene: TRBJ2-7; V gene: TRBV11-3; CDR3 protein: ASSLGRGIYEQY
J gene: TRBJ2-7; V gene: TRBV5-4; CDR3 protein: ASSLDSYGNEQY
J gene: TRBJ2-1; V gene: TRBV7-7; CDR3 protein: ASSFSGRSEQF
J gene: TRBJ1-1; V gene: TRBV30; CDR3 protein: AWTYTGQWTEAF
J gene: TRBJ2-6; V gene: TRBV9; CDR3 protein: ASSSRTGSGANVLT
J gene: TRBJ2-3; V gene: TRBV7-2; CDR3 protein: ASSSNLAGEKH
J gene: TRBJ2-4; V gene: TRBV30; CDR3 protein: AAKRAIAKNIQY
J gene: TRBJ2-2; V gene: TRBV18; CDR3 protein: ASSGPPATTGELF
J gene: TRBJ2-5; V gene: TRBV7-9; CDR3 protein: ASSPRTGGQETQY
J gene: TRBJ2-5; V gene: TRBV4-3; CDR3 protein: ASSRGDLAGDRETQY
J gene: TRBJ2-4; V gene: TRBV11-2; CDR3 protein: ASSFSQREWENIQY
J gene: TRBJ2-2; V gene: TRBV4-1; CDR3 protein: ASSHRILAGEGEDTGELF
J gene: TRBJ2-7; V gene: TRBV28; CDR3 protein: ASSNRGHEQY
J gene: TRBJ1-3; V gene: TRBV6-1; CDR3 protein: ASSATGKGGNTIY
J gene: TRBJ2-7; V gene: TRBV18; CDR3 protein: ASSPGTSGTYEQY
J gene: TRBJ1-3; V gene: TRBV4-1; CDR3 protein: ASSLAYQGSSGNTIY
J gene: TRBJ2-7; V gene: TRBV10-3; CDR3 protein: AISESGNEQY
J gene: TRBJ2-1; V gene: TRBV27; CDR3 protein: ASSFFRTSGSPASNEQF
J gene: TRBJ2-7; V gene: TRBV7-2; CDR3 protein: ASRQPGQEDEQY
J gene: TRBJ2-6; V gene: TRBV30; CDR3 protein: AWTPQGLGGANVLT
J gene: TRBJ2-7; V gene: TRBV18; CDR3 protein: ASSPEQSTEQY
J gene: TRBJ2-1; V gene: TRBV5-6; CDR3 protein: ASSLAQGTSTQF
J gene: TRBJ1-4; V gene: TRBV6-4; CDR3 protein: ASRAPGHLMFKLF
J gene: TRBJ2-1; V gene: TRBV5-6; CDR3 protein: ASSLLSTSYNEQF
J gene: TRBJ2-3; V gene: TRBV2; CDR3 protein: ASREVTSGSADTQY
J gene: TRBJ1-1; V gene: TRBV18; CDR3 protein: ASSPGAGGTEAF
J gene: TRBJ1-2; V gene: TRBV27; CDR3 protein: ASSPSSGVYGYT
J gene: TRBJ1-6; V gene: TRBV30; CDR3 protein: AWSLKQNNSPLH
J gene: TRBJ1-2; V gene: TRBV7-3; CDR3 protein: ASSLDPQGGYGYT
J gene: TRBJ2-1; V gene: TRBV7-2; CDR3 protein: ASSLSRGSYNEQF
J gene: TRBJ1-2; V gene: TRBV5-4; CDR3 protein: ASAMDTYGYT
J gene: TRBJ2-3; V gene: TRBV19; CDR3 protein: ASSIDYQDPQY
J gene: TRBJ2-5; V gene: TRBV5-5; CDR3 protein: ASSVRLAGYQETQY
J gene: TRBJ2-3; V gene: TRBV7-9; CDR3 protein: SSSPLALAGAADTQY
J gene: TRBJ2-1; V gene: TRBV7-2; CDR3 protein: ASSPEAGLSYNEQF
J gene: TRBJ2-4; V gene: TRBV5-6; CDR3 protein: ASSPWASGSDIQY